Listed below are T cell receptor beta chains from one sample, sequenced in a study of blood T cells in healthy people across ages. TCRdb reprocessed the 5' RACE reads with MiXCR, giving one entry per CDR3 protein. The table has 1.2 million to 1.5 million distinct CDR3 sequences, 45% to 70% seen once. Input material: blood. The receptor source for this set is a man aged 18 to 29 in good health. CDR3s include the opening cysteine and the closing phenylalanine or tryptophan. The D gene is left open where the match is weak. Where a row states a size, it is once, few, many or the class of an expanded clone; other rows omit it.

J: TRBJ2-2; size: once; V: TRBV29-1; D: NA; CDR3: CSVERAANTGELFF; DNA: TGCAGCGTTGAGCGGGCCGCGAACACCGGGGAGCTGTTTTTT
J: TRBJ2-7; size: few; V: TRBV10-3; D: NA; CDR3: CAISESRTASSYEQYF; DNA: TGTGCCATCAGTGAGTCGCGGACTGCCTCATCCTACGAGCAGTACTTC
J: TRBJ2-7; size: few; V: TRBV29-1; D: TRBD1; CDR3: CSVTGSHEQYF; DNA: TGCAGCGTGACAGGGAGCCACGAGCAGTACTTC
J: TRBJ2-1; size: NA; V: TRBV9; D: NA; CDR3: CASSALAREQFF; DNA: TGTGCCAGCAGCGCCCTAGCTCGCGAGCAGTTCTTC
J: TRBJ2-7; size: few; V: TRBV4-1; D: NA; CDR3: CASSSLLGNSYEQYF; DNA: TGCGCCAGCAGCTCCTTATTGGGAAACTCCTACGAGCAGTACTTC
J: TRBJ1-2; size: few; V: TRBV7-2; D: NA; CDR3: CASNQRGDGYTF; DNA: TGTGCCAGCAACCAACGGGGGGATGGCTACACCTTC
J: TRBJ1-2; size: NA; V: TRBV10-3; D: TRBD1; CDR3: CAISWDRGALSYGYTF; DNA: TGTGCCATCAGTTGGGACAGGGGAGCCCTCTCGTATGGCTACACCTTC
J: TRBJ2-7; size: NA; V: TRBV27; D: NA; CDR3: CASSLSLGQYEQYF; DNA: TGTGCCAGCAGTTTATCTTTGGGTCAGTACGAGCAGTACTTC
J: TRBJ1-2; size: NA; V: TRBV20-1; D: TRBD1; CDR3: CSAIQGGGYTF; DNA: TGCAGTGCTATACAGGGGGGTGGCTACACCTTC
J: TRBJ2-5; size: few; V: TRBV3-1; D: TRBD2; CDR3: CASSHRIAGEETQYF; DNA: TGTGCCAGCAGCCACCGGATAGCGGGGGAGGAGACCCAGTACTTC
J: TRBJ2-3; size: NA; V: TRBV4-3; D: NA; CDR3: CASSQVGQRAPHTDTQYF; DNA: TGCGCCAGCAGCCAAGTGGGCCAGCGGGCACCACATACAGATACGCAGTATTTT
J: TRBJ2-1; size: few; V: TRBV4-2; D: NA; CDR3: CASSQERMYEQFF; DNA: TGTGCCAGCAGCCAAGAACGCATGTATGAGCAGTTCTTC
J: TRBJ2-6; size: NA; V: TRBV4-2; D: NA; CDR3: CASSQVGGANVLTF; DNA: TGTGCCAGCAGCCAAGTCGGTGGGGCCAACGTCCTGACTTTC
J: TRBJ2-1; size: NA; V: TRBV6-5; D: NA; CDR3: CASRPKGRSYNEQFF; DNA: TGTGCCAGCAGGCCAAAGGGTAGGAGTTACAATGAGCAGTTCTTC
J: TRBJ2-3; size: NA; V: TRBV3-1; D: NA; CDR3: CASSQASVSADTQYF; DNA: TGTGCCAGCAGCCAAGCTAGCGTTTCCGCAGATACGCAGTATTTT
J: TRBJ1-5; size: NA; V: TRBV7-2; D: NA; CDR3: CASSLWSAYSNQPQHF; DNA: TGTGCCAGCAGCTTATGGTCGGCTTATAGCAATCAGCCCCAGCATTTT
J: TRBJ2-7; size: NA; V: TRBV29-1; D: NA; CDR3: CSVEARDSYEQYF; DNA: TGCAGCGTTGAAGCCAGAGATTCCTACGAGCAGTACTTC
J: TRBJ2-4; size: NA; V: TRBV20-1; D: TRBD1; CDR3: CSARETGTEHIQYF; DNA: TGCAGTGCTAGAGAGACAGGGACGGAACACATTCAGTACTTC
J: TRBJ2-7; size: NA; V: TRBV29-1; D: NA; CDR3: CSVDSPSYEQYF; DNA: TGCAGCGTGGACAGTCCTTCCTACGAGCAGTACTTC
J: TRBJ1-1; size: few; V: TRBV7-9; D: TRBD1; CDR3: CASSHPGGSEAFF; DNA: TGTGCCAGCAGCCACCCAGGGGGCAGTGAAGCTTTCTTT